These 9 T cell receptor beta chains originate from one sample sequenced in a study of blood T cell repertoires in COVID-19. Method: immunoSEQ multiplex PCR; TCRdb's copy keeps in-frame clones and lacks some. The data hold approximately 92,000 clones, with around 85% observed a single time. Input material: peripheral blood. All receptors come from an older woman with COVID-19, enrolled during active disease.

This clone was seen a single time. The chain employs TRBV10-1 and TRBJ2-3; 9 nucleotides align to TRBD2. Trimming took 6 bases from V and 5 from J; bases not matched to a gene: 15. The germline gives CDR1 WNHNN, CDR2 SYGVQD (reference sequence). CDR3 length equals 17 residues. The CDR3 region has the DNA TGCGCCAGCAGACTTATTTTAGCGGGGGAGCAAGAAGATACGCAGTATTTT. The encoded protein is CASRLILAGEQEDTQYF.

CDR3 in DNA: TGTGCCAGCAGCCAGGGGGCGGGCGAGCAGTACTTC. It specifies CASSQGAGEQYF. The V and J genes are TRBV7-9 and TRBJ2-7; 8 bases match TRBD1. This CDR3 has 12 residues. Trimming took 5 bases from V and 6 from J; bases not matched to a gene: 3. Germline values: CDR1 SEHNR, CDR2 FQNEAQ (reference sequence).

The CDR3 bases are TGTGCCAGCAGTTTACAGCGAGAGCGACTCTATGGCTACACCTTC. It is translated as CASSLQRERLYGYTF. The gene calls are TRBV28 and TRBJ1-2; D ambiguous. CDR3 length equals 15 residues. V lost 2 bases and J 4 bases, leaving 14 bases between the germline ends. CDR1 and CDR2 from the germline V gene are MDHEN and SYDVKM.

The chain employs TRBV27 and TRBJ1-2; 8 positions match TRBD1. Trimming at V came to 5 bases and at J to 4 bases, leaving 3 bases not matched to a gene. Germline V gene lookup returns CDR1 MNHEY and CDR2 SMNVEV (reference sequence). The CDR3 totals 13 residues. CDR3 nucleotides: TGTGCCAGCAGTAGAGGACAGGGCTATGGCTACACCTTC. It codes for CASSRGQGYGYTF.

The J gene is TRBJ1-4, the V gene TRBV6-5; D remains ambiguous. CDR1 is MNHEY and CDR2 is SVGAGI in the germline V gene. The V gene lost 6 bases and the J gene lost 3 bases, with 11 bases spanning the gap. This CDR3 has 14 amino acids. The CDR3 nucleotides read TGTGCCAGCAGACTAGGGATGGCTAATGAAAAACTGTTTTTT. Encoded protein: CASRLGMANEKLFF.

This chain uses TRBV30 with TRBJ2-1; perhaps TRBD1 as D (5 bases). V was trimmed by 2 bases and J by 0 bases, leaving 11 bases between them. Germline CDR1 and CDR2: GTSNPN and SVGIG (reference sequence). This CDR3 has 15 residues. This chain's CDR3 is CAWSLGAGSYNEQFF. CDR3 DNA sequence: TGTGCCTGGAGTCTAGGGGCCGGCTCCTACAATGAGCAGTTCTTC.

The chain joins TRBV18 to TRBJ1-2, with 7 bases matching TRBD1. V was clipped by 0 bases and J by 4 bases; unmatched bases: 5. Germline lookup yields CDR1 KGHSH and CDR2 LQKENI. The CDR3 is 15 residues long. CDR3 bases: TGTGCCAGCTCACCACCCGCCGGGACAGCCTATGGCTACACCTTC. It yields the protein CASSPPAGTAYGYTF.

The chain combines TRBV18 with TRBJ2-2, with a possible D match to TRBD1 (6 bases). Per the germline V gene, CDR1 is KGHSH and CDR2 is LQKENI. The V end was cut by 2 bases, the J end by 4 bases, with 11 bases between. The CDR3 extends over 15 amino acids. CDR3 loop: CASSPETGTTGELFF. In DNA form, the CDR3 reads TGTGCCAGCTCACCAGAAACAGGGACCACCGGGGAGCTGTTTTTT.

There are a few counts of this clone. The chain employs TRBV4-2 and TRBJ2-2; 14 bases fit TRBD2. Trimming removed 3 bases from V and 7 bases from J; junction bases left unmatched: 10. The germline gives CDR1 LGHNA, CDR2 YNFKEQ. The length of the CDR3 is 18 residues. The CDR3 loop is CASSQRTSGGPLGGELFF. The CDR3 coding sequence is TGTGCCAGCAGCCAGCGGACTAGCGGGGGGCCCCTCGGCGGGGAGCTGTTTTTT.